The 32 T cell receptor beta chains in this list originate from one sample, sequenced in a study of T-cell reconstitution after alpha-beta-depleted transplantation in children. Researchers prepared the TCRbeta library using unique molecular identifiers, the study reports. TCRdb reprocessed the PCR reads via MiXCR and lists one record per CDR3 protein. The sample has about 610,000 distinct CDR3 sequences; 8% to 11% are singletons. Source: PBMCs from the stem cell graft donor, taken from the stem cell graft. Every receptor here comes from a human donor who donated a stem cell graft to a child with acute myeloid leukemia.

This clonotype has at least ten counts. V gene TRBV10-3 combines with J gene TRBJ2-7; possibly TRBD2 for D (7 bases). The germline CDR1 and CDR2 sequences are ENHRY and SYGVKD. This CDR3 spans 14 amino acids. Trimming shortened V by 2 bases and J by 3 bases, and 11 bases separated the two germline ends. CDR3 protein: CAISELGGGYEQYF. The DNA of the CDR3 is TGTGCCATCAGTGAGCTGGGAGGGGGCTACGAGCAGTACTTC.

This clonotype showed up many times. The chain employs TRBV29-1 and TRBJ2-1, with 14 bases identical to TRBD2. CDR1 is SQVTM, CDR2 ANQGSEA, per germline. V was clipped by 7 bases and J by 7 bases; unmatched bases: 9. The CDR3 contains 15 residues. Written as DNA, the CDR3 is TGCAGCGCCGGAGGAGGGACTAGCGGGAGTAATGAGCAGTTCTTC. Its protein product is CSAGGGTSGSNEQFF.

A few counts support this clonotype. The CDR3 here is CASSLIAGGSHEQYF. CDR3 in DNA: TGTGCCAGCAGCTTAATTGCGGGAGGGAGCCACGAGCAGTACTTC. The chain has TRBV7-2 and TRBJ2-7; 9 bases fit TRBD2. This CDR3 is built from 15 residues. The V gene's germline CDR1 is SGHTA and CDR2 FQGNSA. Trimming at V came to 2 bases and at J to 5 bases, leaving 7 bases not matched to a gene.

This clonotype turned up a few times. V and J are TRBV18 and TRBJ2-1, with D uncertain. The CDR3 extends over 14 amino acids. Per germline, CDR1 KGHSH and CDR2 LQKENI. Trimming left V 4 bases short and J 2 bases short, with 9 bases between. The CDR3 bases are TGTGCCAGCTCACGGGGAAGCCCCTACAATGAGCAGTTCTTC. It translates to CASSRGSPYNEQFF. The full variable domain, in which reference TRBV18 and TRBJ2-1 provide the parts outside the CDR3, is NAGVMQNPRHLVRRRGQEARLRCSPMKGHSHVYWYRQLPEEGLKFMVYLQKENIIDESGMPKERFSAEFPKEGPSILRIQQVVRGDSAAYFCASSRGSPYNEQFFGPGTRLTVL.

V usage is TRBV12-3 or TRBV12-4 and J usage is TRBJ2-1; D gene uncertain. The CDR3 covers 15 residues. Trimming stripped 8 bases from V and 7 bases from J, with 21 bases between. The chain's CDR3 is CASGSGLTPANEQFF. CDR3 nucleotides: TGTGCCAGCGGGTCCGGGCTCACCCCCGCGAATGAGCAGTTCTTC.

This clonotype was counted a few times. The chain uses TRBV20-1 and TRBJ1-5, with D unclear. The CDR3 has 15 residues. V was pared by 2 bases and J by 4 bases, with 15 bases between. Germline lookup yields CDR1 DFQATT and CDR2 SNEGSKA (reference sequence). DNA for the CDR3: TGCAGTGCTAGACTTCTTACAGCCAATAATCAGCCCCAGCATTTT. The encoded protein is CSARLLTANNQPQHF.

The chain employs TRBV5-5 and TRBJ2-4; no definite D call. Between the trimmed V and J ends, which lost 3 bases and 1 base, there was a span of 14 bases. The CDR3 runs to 16 residues. Germline V gene sequence: CDR1 SGHKS, CDR2 YYEKEE (reference sequence). CDR3 DNA sequence: TGTGCCAGCAGCTCTCCCCCTTCTGGGGCCAAAAACATTCAGTACTTC. Its translation: CASSSPPSGAKNIQYF.

This clonotype was detected many times. This sequence joins TRBV7-2 and TRBJ2-3, with D uncertain. The V and J ends lost 5 bases and 6 bases respectively, with 12 bases between them. The CDR3 spans 13 residues. Looked up from germline, CDR1 is SGHTA and CDR2 is FQGNSA. Here the CDR3 reads CASSPSWTDTQYF. CDR3 nucleotide sequence: TGTGCCAGCAGCCCCTCTTGGACGGATACGCAGTATTTT.

This clonotype appeared many times. The V and J genes are TRBV11-2 and TRBJ2-2; 9 positions agree with TRBD2. Germline V CDR1 and CDR2: SGHAT, FQNNGV. The CDR3 loop spans 18 amino acids. V lost 4 bases to trimming and J lost 2 bases; unmatched junction nucleotides: 11. The CDR3 DNA is TGTGCCAGCAGCTCTTACTCCCGACTAGCGGCCAACACCGGGGAGCTGTTTTTT. It translates to CASSSYSRLAANTGELFF.

V and J are TRBV11-2 and TRBJ2-5; 16 bases are shared with TRBD2. Germline V gene lookup returns CDR1 SGHAT and CDR2 FQNNGV. The J segment lost 8 bases and the V segment lost 1 base, leaving 10 bases of the junction unmatched. The CDR3 loop spans 18 amino acids. The CDR3 nucleotides are TGTGCCAGCAGCTTAGGTCCCGGGACTAGCGGGAGGGCGCGAACCCAGTACTTC. Translating it yields CASSLGPGTSGRARTQYF.

The chain joins TRBV7-2 to TRBJ2-1; the D gene is possibly TRBD2 (6 bases). With 6 bases removed from V and 7 bases from J, the gap between germline ends came to 16 bases. Germline V gives CDR1 SGHTA, CDR2 FQGNSA. The CDR3 is 14 amino acids. The CDR3 DNA is TGTGCCAGCAGTCCTCCGGGACTGGCTAATGAGCAGTTCTTC. The encoded protein is CASSPPGLANEQFF.

This clonotype was counted a few times. This chain connects TRBV29-1 to TRBJ2-1; 7 nucleotides align to TRBD1. Trimming at V came to 6 bases and at J to 9 bases, leaving 14 bases not matched to a gene. The CDR3 has 14 residues. Germline V CDR1 and CDR2: SQVTM, ANQGSEA. In nucleotides, the CDR3 is TGCAGCGTCCCACTGCCGACAGGGCTAGGTGAGCAGTTCTTC. It yields the protein CSVPLPTGLGEQFF.

The table lists this clonotype with a few counts. The chain is built from TRBV10-3 and TRBJ1-4, with 9 bases fitting TRBD1. After removal of 3 bases from V and 8 bases from J, the junction contained 7 bases not matched to a gene. The CDR3 runs to 15 residues. In germline, CDR1 is ENHRY, CDR2 SYGVKD. CDR3 bases: TGTGCCATCAGTGAAACAGGGGGCAGAGGGGAAAAACTGTTTTTT. Protein product: CAISETGGRGEKLFF.

This rearrangement joins TRBV7-3 to TRBJ2-7; D tentatively fits TRBD1 or TRBD2 (5 bases each). The CDR3 has 13 amino acids. Deletions cut 5 bases from V and 4 bases from J, with 12 bases between. Germline values: CDR1 SGHTA, CDR2 FQGTGA. The CDR3 loop is CASSHRGGYEQYF. In nucleotides, the CDR3 is TGTGCCAGCAGCCACCGGGGCGGATACGAGCAGTACTTC.

This clonotype was recorded many times. The J gene is TRBJ2-5, the V gene TRBV20-1; TRBD2 matches 14 bases. V lost 5 bases to trimming and J lost 5 bases; unmatched junction nucleotides: 7. This CDR3 is 15 amino acids long. The V gene's germline CDR1 is DFQATT and CDR2 SNEGSKA (reference sequence). The CDR3 sequence: CSAFGLAGGSETQYF. CDR3 sequence (DNA): TGCAGTGCTTTCGGACTAGCGGGAGGTAGTGAGACCCAGTACTTC.

The table lists this clonotype with many counts. The genes are TRBV6-2 or TRBV6-3 and TRBJ2-7, with unresolved D. The germline V gene has CDR1 MNHEY and CDR2 SVGEGT. There are 12 residues in the CDR3. Deletions cut 2 bases from V and 6 bases from J, with 8 bases between. CDR3 residues: CASSYGGLEQYF. Written as DNA, the CDR3 is TGTGCCAGCAGTTACGGCGGCCTCGAGCAGTACTTC.

This clonotype was detected ten times or more. The chain recombines TRBV20-1 with TRBJ2-1; no clear D gene. Per germline, CDR1 DFQATT and CDR2 SNEGSKA (reference sequence). V dropped 3 bases and J dropped 9 bases, with 12 bases sitting between them. The CDR3 is 12 amino acids. The CDR3 loop reads CSASTEIAEQFF. CDR3 DNA: TGCAGTGCTAGTACGGAGATTGCTGAGCAGTTCTTC.

In its sample, this clonotype was seen a few times. V gene TRBV11-1 combines with J gene TRBJ2-7, with D tentatively TRBD2 (6 bases). V was shortened by 6 bases and J by 0 bases, with 12 bases between the two germline ends. Per the germline V gene, CDR1 is SGHAT and CDR2 is FQDESV (reference sequence). The CDR3 extends over 14 amino acids. CDR3 in DNA: TGTGCCAGCAGACCGGACTACTCCTCCTACGAGCAGTACTTC. Its translation is CASRPDYSSYEQYF.

This clonotype was detected only a few times. This sequence joins TRBV7-3 and TRBJ2-1; 7 bases agree with TRBD1. With 2 bases clipped from V and 3 bases from J, the junction kept 4 bases outside the gene matches. Germline CDR1 reads SGHTA; CDR2 reads FQGTGA. The CDR3 has 15 residues. This CDR3 reads CASSLRGDSYNEQFF. CDR3 DNA: TGTGCCAGCAGCTTACGAGGGGACAGCTACAATGAGCAGTTCTTC.

This clonotype came up a few times. This chain uses TRBV12-3 or TRBV12-4 with TRBJ2-1; TRBD2 matches 8 bases. This CDR3 has 11 amino acids. V shed 6 bases and J 9 bases; nucleotides not matched to a gene: 1. CDR3 sequence reads: CASRLAGEQFF. In nucleotides, the CDR3 is TGTGCCAGCAGGCTAGCGGGTGAGCAGTTCTTC.

The gene calls are TRBV1 and TRBJ2-1; TRBD2, the table's D call, was not compared with the DNA. TRBV1 represents a pseudogene. There are 17 residues in the CDR3. CDR3 amino acids: CACWAQIGLAAYNEQFF. The CDR3 DNA reads TGTGCCTGCTGGGCCCAGATCGGGCTAGCGGCTTACAATGAGCAGTTCTTC.

This clonotype has a handful of counts. The rearrangement links TRBV6-1 to TRBJ1-4; D is possibly TRBD1 (5 bases). This CDR3 comprises 14 residues. Trimming took 6 bases from V and 4 from J, leaving 12 bases between them. Germline CDR1 is MNHNS and CDR2 is SASEGT. The CDR3 DNA reads as TGTGCCAGCAGACTAGACAGAGTTAATGAAAAACTGTTTTTT. This gives the protein CASRLDRVNEKLFF.

Turning to this clonotype: This sequence may be a read error, since a much larger clone differs from it by one base. The V call is TRBV20-1, the J call TRBJ1-5; no definite D call. Germline loops: CDR1 DFQATT, CDR2 SNEGSKA (reference sequence). This CDR3 is built from 16 residues. The CDR3 spells CSARVAGFSNNQPQRF. The CDR3 bases are TGCAGTGCTAGAGTGGCGGGTTTTAGTAACAATCAGCCCCAGCGTTTT.

The chain is built from TRBV5-5 and TRBJ2-7, with 8 bases that match TRBD1. The CDR3 extends over 15 amino acids. The trim removed 3 bases at V and 2 bases at J, leaving 7 bases unmatched. The V gene's germline CDR1 is SGHKS and CDR2 YYEKEE (reference sequence). CDR3 amino acids: CASSSQGQAPYEQYF. DNA of the CDR3: TGTGCCAGCAGCTCGCAGGGACAGGCCCCCTACGAGCAGTACTTC.

The chain has TRBV2 and TRBJ2-5; 7 nucleotides match TRBD2. Germline lookup yields CDR1 SNHLY and CDR2 FYNNEI. The junction had 14 bases not matched to a gene; V was cut back by 2 bases and J by 5 bases. CDR3 length: 17 residues. CDR3 amino acids: CASSEKLATTWRETQYF. The CDR3 DNA is TGTGCCAGCAGTGAAAAACTAGCGACCACATGGAGGGAGACCCAGTACTTC.

This clonotype was observed at least ten times. The rearrangement joins TRBV29-1 to TRBJ1-1; D remains unclear. V shed 6 bases and J shed 0 bases, with 11 bases lying between them. The CDR3 is 13 residues long. CDR1 is SQVTM and CDR2 is ANQGSEA in the germline V gene. CDR3 DNA sequence: TGCAGCGTCCGGGGTATCATGAACACTGAAGCTTTCTTT. Translation: CSVRGIMNTEAFF.

A few counts support this clonotype. The chain couples TRBV29-1 to TRBJ1-2; perhaps TRBD1 as D (5 bases). CDR1 is SQVTM, CDR2 ANQGSEA, per germline. The CDR3 covers 15 residues. Trimming left V 5 bases short and J 8 bases short, with 24 bases between. The CDR3 spells CSVTDAGRSLGGYTF. CDR3 sequence (DNA): TGCAGCGTTACTGACGCGGGACGGTCGCTTGGAGGCTACACCTTC.

The chain couples TRBV20-1 to TRBJ2-1; 8 nucleotides align to TRBD1. The germline gives CDR1 DFQATT, CDR2 SNEGSKA (reference sequence). The CDR3 is 14 amino acids. V was pared by 4 bases and J by 9 bases, with 11 bases of the junction left unmatched. In DNA form, the CDR3 reads TGCAGTGCTATCCGACAGGGGAGTGCATCTGAGCAGTTCTTC. Amino acid sequence: CSAIRQGSASEQFF.

This clonotype showed up just a few times. V gene TRBV7-8 combines with J gene TRBJ2-2; D may correspond to TRBD1 or TRBD2 (6 bases each). CDR1 and CDR2 from the germline V gene are SGHVS and FQNEAQ. This CDR3 comprises 16 residues. Trimming pared 2 bases from V and 6 bases from J, leaving 16 bases between. The CDR3 nucleotides are TGTGCCAGCAGCTTATTCGGGGGCATAGATTCCGGGGAGCTGTTTTTT. This codes for CASSLFGGIDSGELFF.

The rearrangement joins TRBV20-1 to TRBJ1-5; 8 bases fit TRBD1. This CDR3 spans 15 amino acids. The germline CDR1 and CDR2 sequences are DFQATT and SNEGSKA (reference sequence). J was trimmed by 2 bases and V by 5 bases; bases with no gene match: 8. Here the CDR3 reads CSAAPDREGNQPQHF. The CDR3 bases are TGCAGTGCTGCCCCGGACAGGGAGGGCAATCAGCCCCAGCATTTT.

The rearrangement links TRBV6-5 to TRBJ2-1, with 7 nucleotides matching TRBD2. Germline loops: CDR1 MNHEY, CDR2 SVGAGI. The CDR3 length is 15 residues. V gave up 0 bases and J gave up 3 bases; unmatched junction bases: 2. CDR3 loop: CASSYSASGYNEQFF. DNA for the CDR3: TGTGCCAGCAGTTACTCAGCTAGCGGCTACAATGAGCAGTTCTTC.

The chain employs TRBV9 and TRBJ2-7, with TRBD2 matching over 9 bases. This CDR3 has 14 residues. Trimming removed 0 bases from V and 3 bases from J; junction bases left unmatched: 1. CDR1 is SGDLS, CDR2 YYNGEE, per germline. The CDR3 loop reads CASSVGLADYEQYF. The CDR3 DNA reads TGTGCCAGCAGCGTAGGACTAGCGGACTACGAGCAGTACTTC.